The rows below give T cell receptor beta chains drawn from one sample of a study of blood T cell repertoires in COVID-19. Using immunoSEQ multiplex PCR, the repertoire was profiled, and TCRdb retains in-frame clones only, with some absent. This table holds 130,000 to 150,000 clones, roughly 80% found once. The specimen sequenced was peripheral blood. These TCRs come from a woman aged 80 or over with acute or convalescent COVID-19. CDR3s include the opening cysteine and the closing phenylalanine or tryptophan. A D gene is named only where the DNA matches it firmly. Clone sizes are given selectively: once, few, many, or a class where the clone is expanded.

v_gene: TRBV3-1/TRBV3-2
abundance: NA
j_gene: TRBJ1-5
d_gene: NA
CDR3nt: TGTGCCAGCAGCCAAGTAGTTAACAGGGAAACAATCAATCAGCCCCAGCATTTT
CDR3aa: CASSQVVNRETINQPQHF

v_gene: TRBV5-1
abundance: NA
j_gene: TRBJ2-1
d_gene: NA
CDR3nt: TGCGCCAGCAGCTCCGATGTAAGGGGCAATGAGCAGTTCTTC
CDR3aa: CASSSDVRGNEQFF

v_gene: TRBV9
abundance: once
j_gene: TRBJ2-2
d_gene: NA
CDR3nt: TGTGCCAGCAGCGTTTGGAGCACCGGGGAGCTGTTTTTT
CDR3aa: CASSVWSTGELFF

v_gene: TRBV5-1
abundance: NA
j_gene: TRBJ1-2
d_gene: TRBD1
CDR3nt: TGCGCCAGCAGCATTCGACAGGGGGCAGAATATGGCTACACCTTC
CDR3aa: CASSIRQGAEYGYTF

v_gene: TRBV7-3
abundance: once
j_gene: TRBJ2-1
d_gene: NA
CDR3nt: TGTGCCAGCAGCCCGGGGACATTCCACAATGAGCAGTTCTTC
CDR3aa: CASSPGTFHNEQFF

v_gene: TRBV20-1
abundance: NA
j_gene: TRBJ1-1
d_gene: NA
CDR3nt: TGCAGTGCTAGACCGACACATGAAGCTTTCTTT
CDR3aa: CSARPTHEAFF

v_gene: TRBV18
abundance: NA
j_gene: TRBJ1-1
d_gene: NA
CDR3nt: TGTGCCAGCTCACAACAGGCGAACACTGAAGCTTTCTTT
CDR3aa: CASSQQANTEAFF

v_gene: TRBV3-1/TRBV3-2
abundance: NA
j_gene: TRBJ1-5
d_gene: TRBD1
CDR3nt: TGTGCCAGCAGCTCCACCAGGACAGGATGGCCTCAGCCCCAGCATTTT
CDR3aa: CASSSTRTGWPQPQHF

v_gene: TRBV6-4
abundance: NA
j_gene: TRBJ1-1
d_gene: NA
CDR3nt: TGTGCCAGCAGTCTGGGGGGTTATGGTACTGAAGCTTTCTTT
CDR3aa: CASSLGGYGTEAFF

v_gene: TRBV2
abundance: NA
j_gene: TRBJ1-4
d_gene: TRBD1
CDR3nt: TGTGCCAGCAGTCGGACAGGGGCAACTAATGAAAAACTGTTTTTT
CDR3aa: CASSRTGATNEKLFF

v_gene: TRBV27
abundance: NA
j_gene: TRBJ1-1
d_gene: TRBD1
CDR3nt: TGTGCCAGCAGTTCAGGGGGCTGGAACACTGAAGCTTTCTTT
CDR3aa: CASSSGGWNTEAFF

v_gene: TRBV5-1
abundance: NA
j_gene: TRBJ2-4
d_gene: NA
CDR3nt: TGCGCCAGCAGCCCCGGTTCCCCTAGAGACATTCAGTACTTC
CDR3aa: CASSPGSPRDIQYF

v_gene: TRBV10-3
abundance: NA
j_gene: TRBJ1-2
d_gene: TRBD1
CDR3nt: TGTGCCATCAGTGAGACGCGACAGGGGGCCTACTATGGCTACACCTTC
CDR3aa: CAISETRQGAYYGYTF

v_gene: TRBV6-5
abundance: NA
j_gene: TRBJ2-7
d_gene: TRBD1
CDR3nt: TGTGCCAGCGGTCCGGGACAGTCCTACGAGCAGTACTTC
CDR3aa: CASGPGQSYEQYF

v_gene: TRBV11-2
abundance: NA
j_gene: TRBJ2-2
d_gene: NA
CDR3nt: TGTGCCAGCAGCTTTGCTAGCTCGAACACCGGGGAGCTGTTTTTT
CDR3aa: CASSFASSNTGELFF

v_gene: TRBV2
abundance: NA
j_gene: TRBJ2-2
d_gene: NA
CDR3nt: TGTGCCAGCAGTGAATGGGACACCACCGGGGAGCTGTTTTTT
CDR3aa: CASSEWDTTGELFF

v_gene: TRBV7-7
abundance: NA
j_gene: TRBJ2-3
d_gene: NA
CDR3nt: TGTGCTAGCAGCCGTACGGGAGTCCCCACAGATACGCAGTATTTT
CDR3aa: CASSRTGVPTDTQYF

v_gene: TRBV5-4
abundance: few
j_gene: TRBJ1-6
d_gene: TRBD1
CDR3nt: TGTGCCAGCAGCTTAAGGACAGGGGGGAGTTCACCCCTCCACTTT
CDR3aa: CASSLRTGGSSPLHF

v_gene: TRBV6-5
abundance: NA
j_gene: TRBJ1-3
d_gene: TRBD1
CDR3nt: TGTGCCAGCAGTTACGGGACAGGGTTAGGAAACACCATATATTTT
CDR3aa: CASSYGTGLGNTIYF

v_gene: TRBV18
abundance: NA
j_gene: TRBJ2-7
d_gene: TRBD1
CDR3nt: TGTGCCAGCTCACCCGGGACAGGGGACTACGAGCAGTACTTC
CDR3aa: CASSPGTGDYEQYF

v_gene: TRBV7-3
abundance: NA
j_gene: TRBJ2-1
d_gene: NA
CDR3nt: TGTGCCAGCAGCTCCGGGGGTGGGGAGCAGTTCTTC
CDR3aa: CASSSGGGEQFF

v_gene: TRBV5-5
abundance: NA
j_gene: TRBJ1-1
d_gene: NA
CDR3nt: TGTGCCAGCAGCTTGGCCCAGTTGAACACTGAAGCTTTCTTT
CDR3aa: CASSLAQLNTEAFF

v_gene: TRBV19
abundance: NA
j_gene: TRBJ1-2
d_gene: TRBD1
CDR3nt: TGTGCCAGTAGTTTGGGACAGGGAACTAACTATGGCTACACCTTC
CDR3aa: CASSLGQGTNYGYTF

v_gene: TRBV5-1
abundance: NA
j_gene: TRBJ2-3
d_gene: NA
CDR3nt: TGCGCCAGCAGCTTGGCCCCAGGGGAAGGCACAGATACGCAGTATTTT
CDR3aa: CASSLAPGEGTDTQYF

v_gene: TRBV5-1
abundance: NA
j_gene: TRBJ2-3
d_gene: NA
CDR3nt: TGCGCCAGCAGCTTGGGACTGAGCACAGATACGCAGTATTTT
CDR3aa: CASSLGLSTDTQYF

v_gene: TRBV7-9
abundance: NA
j_gene: TRBJ2-7
d_gene: NA
CDR3nt: TGTGCCAGCAGCTTGTCCGGGGGTCGTTCCTACGAGCAGTACTTC
CDR3aa: CASSLSGGRSYEQYF

v_gene: TRBV7-2
abundance: NA
j_gene: TRBJ1-5
d_gene: TRBD1
CDR3nt: TGTGCCAGCAGCCCACAGGGGTCCCATCAGCCCCAGCATTTT
CDR3aa: CASSPQGSHQPQHF

v_gene: TRBV5-1
abundance: NA
j_gene: TRBJ1-2
d_gene: TRBD1
CDR3nt: TGCGCCAGCAGCGCTAACCGGGACAGGGGTAGCTATGGCTACACCTTC
CDR3aa: CASSANRDRGSYGYTF

v_gene: TRBV30
abundance: NA
j_gene: TRBJ1-5
d_gene: TRBD1
CDR3nt: TGTGCCTGGAGTGTGGGACAGGGAGATCAGCCCCAGCATTTT
CDR3aa: CAWSVGQGDQPQHF